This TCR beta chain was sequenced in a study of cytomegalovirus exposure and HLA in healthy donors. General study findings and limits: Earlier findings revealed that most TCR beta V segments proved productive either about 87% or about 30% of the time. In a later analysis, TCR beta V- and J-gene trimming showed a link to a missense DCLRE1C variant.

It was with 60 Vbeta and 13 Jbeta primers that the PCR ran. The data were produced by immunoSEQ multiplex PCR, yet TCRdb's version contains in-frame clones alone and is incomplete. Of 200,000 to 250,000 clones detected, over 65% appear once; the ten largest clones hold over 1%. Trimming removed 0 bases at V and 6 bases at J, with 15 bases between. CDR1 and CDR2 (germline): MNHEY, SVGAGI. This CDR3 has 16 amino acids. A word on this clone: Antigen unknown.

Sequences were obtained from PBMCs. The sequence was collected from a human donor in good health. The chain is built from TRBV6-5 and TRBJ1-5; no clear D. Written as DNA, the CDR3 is TGTGCCAGCAGTTACTCGATCGCCGCGGGTCGTCAGCCCCAGCATTTT. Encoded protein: CASSYSIAAGRQPQHF.